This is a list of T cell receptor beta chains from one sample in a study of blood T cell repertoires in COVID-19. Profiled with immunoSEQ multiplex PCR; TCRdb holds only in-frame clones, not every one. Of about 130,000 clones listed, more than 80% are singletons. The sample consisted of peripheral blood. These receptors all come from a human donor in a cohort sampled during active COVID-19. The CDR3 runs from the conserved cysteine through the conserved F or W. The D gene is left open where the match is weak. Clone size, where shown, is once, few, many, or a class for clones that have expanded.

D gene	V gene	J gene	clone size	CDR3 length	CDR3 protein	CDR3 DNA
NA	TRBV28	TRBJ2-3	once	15	CASSLPGWDTDTQYF	TGTGCCAGCAGTTTACCAGGGTGGGACACAGATACGCAGTATTTT
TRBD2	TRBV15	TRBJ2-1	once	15	CATSKTSGRSGEQFF	TGTGCCACCAGCAAGACTAGCGGGAGGTCTGGTGAGCAGTTCTTC
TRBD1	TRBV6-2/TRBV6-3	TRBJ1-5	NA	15	CASSYGTGGNQPQHF	TGTGCCAGCAGTTACGGGACAGGGGGCAATCAGCCCCAGCATTTT
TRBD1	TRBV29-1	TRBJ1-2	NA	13	CSARWTGLDGYTF	TGCAGCGCAAGATGGACAGGGTTAGACGGCTACACCTTC
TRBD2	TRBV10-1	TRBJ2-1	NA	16	CASSESKGSGSTEQFF	TGCGCCAGCAGTGAGTCGAAGGGTAGCGGGAGTACTGAGCAGTTCTTC
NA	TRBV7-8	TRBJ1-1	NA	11	CASSFSTEAFF	TGTGCCAGCAGCTTTAGCACTGAAGCTTTCTTT
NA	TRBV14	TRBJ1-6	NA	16	CASRPTADVGNSPLHF	TGTGCCAGCAGGCCCACGGCGGATGTCGGGAATTCACCCCTCCACTTT
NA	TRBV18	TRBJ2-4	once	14	CASSPAGVENIQYF	TGTGCCAGCTCACCGGCCGGGGTGGAAAACATTCAGTACTTC
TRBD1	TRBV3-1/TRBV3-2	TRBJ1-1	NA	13	CASGRQGNTEAFF	TGTGCCAGCGGGAGACAGGGAAACACTGAAGCTTTCTTT
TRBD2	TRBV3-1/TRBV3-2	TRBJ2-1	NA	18	CASSQDKLAGGSYNEQFF	TGTGCCAGCAGCCAAGACAAGCTAGCGGGGGGGTCCTACAATGAGCAGTTCTTC
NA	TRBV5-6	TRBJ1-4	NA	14	CASSLPGGNEKLFF	TGTGCCAGCAGCTTGCCGGGGGGTAATGAAAAACTGTTTTTT
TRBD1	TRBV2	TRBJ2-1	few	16	CASTLGTGGSYNEQFF	TGTGCCAGCACCCTAGGGACAGGGGGCTCCTACAATGAGCAGTTCTTC
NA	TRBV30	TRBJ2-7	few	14	CAWTQSGLKYEQYF	TGTGCCTGGACCCAAAGCGGACTGAAATACGAGCAGTACTTC